This T cell receptor (beta chain) was found in a study of blood T cell repertoires in COVID-19. Study-level background: The United States, Italy and Spain provided the acute and convalescent COVID-19 samples. T cells, B-cell-depleted T cells, or PBMCs provided the cDNA or gDNA that served as material.

CDR3 length equals 15 residues. The J segment lost 2 bases and the V segment lost 4 bases, leaving 7 bases of the junction unmatched. Germline CDR1 SGHRS, CDR2 YFSETQ. Under the authors' procedure: Amplification from reference gene primers served as the basis for estimated nucleated cell counts. Here immunoSEQ multiplex PCR was the method, and the copy in TCRdb shows in-frame clones only, minus some. The DNA gave D and trimming, while V, J and clone size come from that table. The sample has 200,000 to 250,000 clones, 80% seen once. Sequences were obtained from peripheral blood. V and J are TRBV5-1 and TRBJ2-3, with TRBD1 identical over 7 bases. This clonotype was obtained from a woman in her 70s with acute or convalescent COVID-19. CDR3 sequence (DNA): TGCGCCAGCAGCAAATGGGACAGCGACACAGATACGCAGTATTTT. Translating gives CASSKWDSDTDTQYF.